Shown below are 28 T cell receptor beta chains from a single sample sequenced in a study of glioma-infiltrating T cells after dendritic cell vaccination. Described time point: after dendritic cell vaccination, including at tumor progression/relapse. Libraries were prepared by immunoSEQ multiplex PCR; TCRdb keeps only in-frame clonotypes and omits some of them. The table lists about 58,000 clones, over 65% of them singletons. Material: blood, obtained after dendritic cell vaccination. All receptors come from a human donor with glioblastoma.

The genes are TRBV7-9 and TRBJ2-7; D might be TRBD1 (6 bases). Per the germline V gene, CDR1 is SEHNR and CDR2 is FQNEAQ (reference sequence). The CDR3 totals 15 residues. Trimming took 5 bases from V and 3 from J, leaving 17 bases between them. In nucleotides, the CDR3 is TGTGCCAGCAGCCCAGGGGCGGAGGCTTTCTACGAGCAGTACTTC. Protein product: CASSPGAEAFYEQYF.

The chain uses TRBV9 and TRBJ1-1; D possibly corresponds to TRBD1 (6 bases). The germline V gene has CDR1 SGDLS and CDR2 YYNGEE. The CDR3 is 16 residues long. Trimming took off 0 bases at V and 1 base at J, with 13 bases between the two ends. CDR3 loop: CASSVAGALGNTEAFF. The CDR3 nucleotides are TGTGCCAGCAGCGTAGCAGGGGCGTTGGGGAACACTGAAGCTTTCTTT.

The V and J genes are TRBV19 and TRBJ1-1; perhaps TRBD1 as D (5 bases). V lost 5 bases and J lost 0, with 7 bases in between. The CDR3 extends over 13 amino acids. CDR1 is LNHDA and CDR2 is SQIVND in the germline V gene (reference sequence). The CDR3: CASSDRVNTEAFF. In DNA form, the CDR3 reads TGTGCCAGTAGTGACAGAGTGAACACTGAAGCTTTCTTT.

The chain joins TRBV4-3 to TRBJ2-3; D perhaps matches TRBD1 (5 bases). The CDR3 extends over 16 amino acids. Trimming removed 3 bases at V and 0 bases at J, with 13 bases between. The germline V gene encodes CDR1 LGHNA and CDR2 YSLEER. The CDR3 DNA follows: TGCGCCAGCAGCCATACGACAGTAACTAGCACAGATACGCAGTATTTT. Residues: CASSHTTVTSTDTQYF.

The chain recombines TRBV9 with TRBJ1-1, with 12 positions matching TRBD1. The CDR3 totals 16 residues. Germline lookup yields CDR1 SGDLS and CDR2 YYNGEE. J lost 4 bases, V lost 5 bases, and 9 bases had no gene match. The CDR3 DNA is TGTGCCAGCAGAGCCGGGACAGGGGGCGCGGGCACTGAAGCTTTCTTT. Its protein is CASRAGTGGAGTEAFF.

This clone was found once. The CDR3 here is CASSLESRDQPQHF. The CDR3 bases are TGCGCCAGCAGCTTGGAGTCCAGGGATCAGCCCCAGCATTTT. This chain connects TRBV5-1 to TRBJ1-5; TRBD1 is a possible D gene (5 bases). Germline CDR1 is SGHRS and CDR2 is YFSETQ. The CDR3 runs 14 residues. Trimming pared 0 bases from V and 5 bases from J, leaving 9 bases between.

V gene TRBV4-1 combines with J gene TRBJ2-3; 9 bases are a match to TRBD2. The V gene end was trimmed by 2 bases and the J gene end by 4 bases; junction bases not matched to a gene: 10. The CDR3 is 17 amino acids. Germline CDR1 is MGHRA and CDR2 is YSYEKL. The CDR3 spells CASSQSGASGTPDTQYF. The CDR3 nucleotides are TGCGCCAGCAGCCAATCCGGGGCTAGCGGGACCCCAGATACGCAGTATTTT.

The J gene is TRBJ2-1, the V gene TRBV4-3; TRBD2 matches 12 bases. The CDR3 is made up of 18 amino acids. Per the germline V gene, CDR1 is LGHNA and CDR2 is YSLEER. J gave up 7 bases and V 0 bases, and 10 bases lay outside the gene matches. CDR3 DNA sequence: TGCGCCAGCAGCCAAGACGGCCCTAGCGGGGGGGCCTGGAATGAGCAGTTCTTC. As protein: CASSQDGPSGGAWNEQFF.

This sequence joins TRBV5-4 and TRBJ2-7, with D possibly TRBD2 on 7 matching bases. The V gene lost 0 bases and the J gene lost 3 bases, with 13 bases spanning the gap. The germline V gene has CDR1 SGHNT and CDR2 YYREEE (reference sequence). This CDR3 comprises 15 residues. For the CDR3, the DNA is TGTGCCAGCAGCTTGGGCGGGGGCTGGAGCTACGAGCAGTACTTC. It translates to CASSLGGGWSYEQYF.

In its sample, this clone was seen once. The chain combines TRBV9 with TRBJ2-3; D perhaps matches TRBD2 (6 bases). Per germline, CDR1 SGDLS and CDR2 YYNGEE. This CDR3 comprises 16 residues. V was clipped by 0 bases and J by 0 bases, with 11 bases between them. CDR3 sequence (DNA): TGTGCCAGCAGCGTAGAGGGCGGGGTAAGCACAGATACGCAGTATTTT. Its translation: CASSVEGGVSTDTQYF.

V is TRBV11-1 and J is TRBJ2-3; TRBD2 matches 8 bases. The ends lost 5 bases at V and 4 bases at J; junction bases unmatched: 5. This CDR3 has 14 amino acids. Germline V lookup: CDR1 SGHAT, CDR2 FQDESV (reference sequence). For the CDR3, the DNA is TGTGCCAGCAGCCCCGGGGGACTAGCAGATACGCAGTATTTT. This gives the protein CASSPGGLADTQYF.

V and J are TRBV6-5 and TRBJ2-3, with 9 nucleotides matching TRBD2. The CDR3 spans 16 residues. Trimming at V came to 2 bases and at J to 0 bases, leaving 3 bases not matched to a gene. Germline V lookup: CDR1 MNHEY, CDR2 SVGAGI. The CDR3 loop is CASSYVAGASTDTQYF. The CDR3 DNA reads TGTGCCAGCAGTTACGTAGCGGGGGCTAGCACAGATACGCAGTATTTT.

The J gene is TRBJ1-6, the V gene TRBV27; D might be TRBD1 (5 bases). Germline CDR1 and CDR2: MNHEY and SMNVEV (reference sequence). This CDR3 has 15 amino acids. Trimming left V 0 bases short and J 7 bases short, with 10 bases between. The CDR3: CASSLSGRVNSPLHF. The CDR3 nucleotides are TGTGCCAGCAGTTTATCGGGCAGGGTGAATTCACCCCTCCACTTT.

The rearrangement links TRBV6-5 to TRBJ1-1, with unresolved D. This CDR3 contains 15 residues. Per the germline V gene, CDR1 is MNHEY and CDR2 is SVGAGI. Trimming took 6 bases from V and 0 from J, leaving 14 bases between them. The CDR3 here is CASSPTMVMNTEAFF. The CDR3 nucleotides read TGTGCCAGCAGCCCGACTATGGTCATGAACACTGAAGCTTTCTTT.

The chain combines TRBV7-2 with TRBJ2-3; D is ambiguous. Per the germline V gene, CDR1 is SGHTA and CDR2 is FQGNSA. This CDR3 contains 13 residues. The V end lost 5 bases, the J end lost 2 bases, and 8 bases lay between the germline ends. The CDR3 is CASSESITDTQYF. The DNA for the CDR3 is TGTGCCAGCAGCGAGTCGATCACAGATACGCAGTATTTT.

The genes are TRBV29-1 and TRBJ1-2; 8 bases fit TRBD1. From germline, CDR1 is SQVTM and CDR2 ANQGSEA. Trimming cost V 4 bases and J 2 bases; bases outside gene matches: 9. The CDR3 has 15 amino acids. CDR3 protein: CSVGPGGSENYGYTF. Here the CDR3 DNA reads TGCAGCGTTGGCCCAGGGGGCTCGGAAAACTATGGCTACACCTTC.

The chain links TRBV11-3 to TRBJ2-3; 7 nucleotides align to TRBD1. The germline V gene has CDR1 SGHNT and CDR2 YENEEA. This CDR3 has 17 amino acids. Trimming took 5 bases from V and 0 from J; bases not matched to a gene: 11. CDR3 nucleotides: TGTGCCAGCAGCCTTCGACAGGGCTCCACTAGCACAGATACGCAGTATTTT. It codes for CASSLRQGSTSTDTQYF. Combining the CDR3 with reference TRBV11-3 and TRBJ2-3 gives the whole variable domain EAGVVQSPRYKIIEKKQPVAFWCNPISGHNTLYWYLQNLGQGPELLIRYENEEAVDDSQLPKDRFSAERLKGVDSTLKIQPAELGDSAVYLCASSLRQGSTSTDTQYFGPGTRLTVL.

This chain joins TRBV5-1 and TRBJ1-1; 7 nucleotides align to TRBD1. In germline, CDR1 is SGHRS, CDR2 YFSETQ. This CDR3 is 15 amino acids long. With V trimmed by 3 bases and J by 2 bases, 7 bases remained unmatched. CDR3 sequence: CASSWGTELNTEAFF. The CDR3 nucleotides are TGCGCCAGCAGCTGGGGGACAGAATTAAACACTGAAGCTTTCTTT.

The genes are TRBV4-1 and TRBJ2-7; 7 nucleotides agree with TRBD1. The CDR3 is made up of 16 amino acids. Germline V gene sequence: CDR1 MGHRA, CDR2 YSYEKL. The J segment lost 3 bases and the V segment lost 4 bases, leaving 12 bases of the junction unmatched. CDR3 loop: CASSPSHGTAVYEQYF. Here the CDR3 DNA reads TGCGCCAGCAGCCCGTCGCACGGGACAGCCGTCTACGAGCAGTACTTC.

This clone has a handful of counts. CDR3: CASSYLLSDNEQFF. CDR3 sequence (DNA): TGTGCCAGCAGTTACCTTTTGTCGGACAATGAGCAGTTCTTC. J is TRBJ2-1 and V is TRBV6-5; D not resolved. Trimming took off 2 bases at V and 5 bases at J, with 10 bases between the two ends. Germline CDR1 and CDR2: MNHEY and SVGAGI. The CDR3 totals 14 residues.

The CDR3 here is CASTPRRDRVGYTF. CDR3 bases: TGTGCCAGCACACCAAGGCGAGACAGGGTCGGCTACACCTTC. This rearrangement joins TRBV6-5 to TRBJ1-2; 7 bases are a match to TRBD1. Germline CDR1 is MNHEY and CDR2 is SVGAGI. This CDR3 spans 14 amino acids. The V segment lost 7 bases and the J segment 8 bases; nucleotides outside the gene matches: 13.

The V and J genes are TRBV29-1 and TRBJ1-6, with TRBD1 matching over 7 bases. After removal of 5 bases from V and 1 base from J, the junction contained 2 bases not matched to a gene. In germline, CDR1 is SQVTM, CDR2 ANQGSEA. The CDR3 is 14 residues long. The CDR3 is CSVSTGSYNSPLHF. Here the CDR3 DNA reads TGCAGCGTTTCGACAGGGTCCTATAATTCACCCCTCCACTTT.

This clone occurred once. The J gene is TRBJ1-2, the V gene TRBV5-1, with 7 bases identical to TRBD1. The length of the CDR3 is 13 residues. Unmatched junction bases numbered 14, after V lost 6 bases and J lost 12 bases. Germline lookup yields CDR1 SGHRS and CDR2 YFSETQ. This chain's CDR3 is CASKTGFGYSDTF. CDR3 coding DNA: TGCGCCAGCAAGACAGGGTTTGGGTATTCCGACACCTTC.

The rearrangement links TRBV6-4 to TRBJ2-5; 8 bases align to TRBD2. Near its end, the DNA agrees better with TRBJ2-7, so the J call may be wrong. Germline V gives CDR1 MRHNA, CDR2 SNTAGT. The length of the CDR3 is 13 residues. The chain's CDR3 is CASTQRGPYEQYF. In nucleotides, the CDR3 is TGTGCCAGCACTCAGCGGGGGCCCTACGAGCAGTACTTC.

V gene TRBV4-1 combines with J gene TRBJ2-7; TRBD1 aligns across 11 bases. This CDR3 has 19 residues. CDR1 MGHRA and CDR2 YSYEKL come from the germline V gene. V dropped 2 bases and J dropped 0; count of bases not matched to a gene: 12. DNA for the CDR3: TGCGCCAGCAGCCAACCCAAGGACAGGGGGCTGAAGAGCTCCTACGAGCAGTACTTC. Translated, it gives CASSQPKDRGLKSSYEQYF.

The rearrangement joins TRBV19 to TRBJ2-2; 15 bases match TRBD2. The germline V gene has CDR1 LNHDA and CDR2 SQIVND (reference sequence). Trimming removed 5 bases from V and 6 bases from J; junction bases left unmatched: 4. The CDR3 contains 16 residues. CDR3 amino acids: CASSQWTSGGAGELFF. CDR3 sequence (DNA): TGTGCCAGTAGTCAGTGGACTAGCGGGGGGGCCGGGGAGCTGTTTTTT.

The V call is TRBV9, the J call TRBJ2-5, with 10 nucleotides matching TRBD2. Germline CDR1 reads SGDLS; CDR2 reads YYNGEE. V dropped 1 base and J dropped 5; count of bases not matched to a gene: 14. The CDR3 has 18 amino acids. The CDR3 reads CASSVSGGAGIIGETQYF. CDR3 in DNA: TGTGCCAGCAGCGTAAGCGGGGGGGCCGGTATAATTGGGGAGACCCAGTACTTC.

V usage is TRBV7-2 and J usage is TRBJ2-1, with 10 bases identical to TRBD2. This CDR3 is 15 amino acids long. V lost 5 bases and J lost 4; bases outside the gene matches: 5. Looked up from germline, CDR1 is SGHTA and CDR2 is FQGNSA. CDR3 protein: CASSNSGGAYNEQFF. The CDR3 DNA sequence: TGTGCCAGCAGCAACAGCGGGGGGGCTTACAATGAGCAGTTCTTC.